These 13 T cell receptor beta chains were all obtained from the same sample, sequenced in a study of blood T cells in healthy people across ages (dated by TCRdb to between 2015 and 2017). The library was made by 5' RACE. Sequenced on an Illumina HiSeq 2500. A second PCR of roughly 6 to 12 cycles was run with a J-beta primer mix and a sample-barcoded 5' primer. TCRdb trimmed public reads at Q25 via fastp, called clones via MiXCR and kept in-frame beta chains. Rows merge per CDR3 protein into single entries with the most common DNA and genes. The sample profile shows a few hundred thousand distinct CDR3 sequences; about half of them were found once. Of the sample, under 65% is held by the ten largest clones. Sequencing was done on a sample of blood. The receptors were gathered from a man aged 60 to 75 in good health.

The chain recombines TRBV7-2 with TRBJ1-6, with a weak D call TRBD1 (6 bases). Trimming took off 5 bases at V and 7 bases at J, with 15 bases between the two ends. The CDR3 is 15 amino acids. Germline V gene lookup returns CDR1 SGHTA and CDR2 FQGNSA. CDR3 sequence: CASSPTTGPNSPLHF. The CDR3, as DNA: TGTGCCAGCAGCCCCACGACAGGCCCGAATTCACCCCTCCACTTT.

This clonotype turned up a few times. V is TRBV6-1 and J is TRBJ2-1; 11 bases map to TRBD1. The CDR3 loop spans 15 amino acids. Germline values: CDR1 MNHNS, CDR2 SASEGT. V was clipped by 5 bases and J by 10 bases; unmatched bases: 10. The CDR3 here is CASSPPGQGAGEQFF. The CDR3 DNA is TGTGCCAGCAGTCCCCCCGGACAGGGGGCGGGGGAGCAGTTCTTC.

The sample holds a few counts of this clonotype. The CDR3 protein is CASRDTGGAPGEQYF. DNA for the CDR3: TGTGCCAGCAGGGATACAGGGGGCGCCCCGGGAGAGCAGTACTTC. The genes are TRBV6-2 or TRBV6-3 and TRBJ2-7; 9 nucleotides agree with TRBD1. The CDR3 contains 15 residues. CDR1 and CDR2 from the germline V gene are MNHEY and SVGEGT. V shed 6 bases, J shed 7 bases, and the junction held 13 bases outside the gene matches.

The chain employs TRBV30 and TRBJ2-7; 7 bases match TRBD1. V shed 4 bases, J shed 3 bases, and the junction held 6 bases outside the gene matches. This CDR3 spans 13 amino acids. The germline gives CDR1 GTSNPN, CDR2 SVGIG (reference sequence). The CDR3 is CAWNRGLNYEQYF. CDR3 sequence (DNA): TGTGCCTGGAACAGGGGCCTTAACTACGAGCAGTACTTC.

The chain has TRBV29-1 and TRBJ2-3; D not certain. V was pared by 3 bases and J by 0 bases, with 19 bases between. The CDR3 runs 17 residues. CDR1 SQVTM and CDR2 ANQGSEA come from the germline V gene. The CDR3, as DNA: TGCAGCGTTGAGTACACCAAAGCAGAATTTAGCACAGATACGCAGTATTTT. It specifies CSVEYTKAEFSTDTQYF.

Concerning this clonotype: This may arise from a read error, as a much more abundant clone is one base away. The J gene is TRBJ2-1, the V gene TRBV5-6; no clear D. From germline, CDR1 is SGHDT and CDR2 YYEEEE. The germline V and J ends were trimmed by 1 base and 10 bases, with 6 bases remaining between them. The CDR3 contains 11 residues. CDR3 sequence: CASSLYYEQFF. In DNA, the CDR3 is TGTGCCAGCAGCTTGTATTACGAGCAGTTCTTC.

A single count supports this clonotype. The V call is TRBV20-1, the J call TRBJ2-5; D is perhaps TRBD1 (6 bases). CDR1 and CDR2 from the germline V gene are DFQATT and SNEGSKA (reference sequence). CDR3 length equals 12 residues. The ends were cut back, 4 bases at V and 4 bases at J, with 10 bases in the middle. The CDR3 protein is CSAKQGGETQYF. The CDR3 DNA follows: TGCAGTGCTAAACAGGGTGGAGAGACCCAGTACTTC.

The sample holds a few counts of this clonotype. CDR3 amino acids: CSVGTPGQGPLIYEQYF. In DNA, the CDR3 is TGCAGCGTGGGGACACCGGGACAGGGGCCCCTTATCTACGAGCAGTACTTC. The V gene is TRBV29-1, the J gene TRBJ2-7, with 10 bases lining up with TRBD1. V was clipped by 6 bases and J by 3 bases; unmatched bases: 17. The germline V gene has CDR1 SQVTM and CDR2 ANQGSEA. The CDR3 covers 17 residues.

The chain combines TRBV4-1 with TRBJ2-4; possibly TRBD1 or TRBD2 for D (6 bases each). Trimming removed 0 bases from V and 0 bases from J, with 12 bases in between. CDR3 length: 17 residues. In germline, CDR1 is MGHRA, CDR2 YSYEKL. In DNA form, the CDR3 reads TGCGCCAGCAGCCAAGAGAGGGGGGATCTAGCCAAAAACATTCAGTACTTC. Protein sequence: CASSQERGDLAKNIQYF.

The chain has TRBV4-2 and TRBJ2-1; D remains unclear. Trimming pared 0 bases from V and 0 bases from J, leaving 9 bases between. This CDR3 is built from 16 residues. Germline V lookup: CDR1 LGHNA, CDR2 YNFKEQ. The CDR3 is CASSQDVGSSYNEQFF. The CDR3 region has the DNA TGTGCCAGCAGCCAAGATGTGGGATCCTCCTACAATGAGCAGTTCTTC.

The chain recombines TRBV11-3 with TRBJ2-1, with 10 bases fitting TRBD1. V lost 1 base and J lost 6; bases outside the gene matches: 6. CDR1 and CDR2 from the germline V gene are SGHNT and YENEEA. The CDR3 runs 16 residues. CDR3 DNA: TGTGCCAGCAGCTTAGGACAGGGGGCCGGAAGCAATGAGCAGTTCTTC. Its protein product is CASSLGQGAGSNEQFF.

In its sample, this clonotype was seen once. The rearrangement joins TRBV7-3 to TRBJ1-6; D is undetermined. The CDR3 totals 12 residues. Trimming shortened V by 5 bases and J by 12 bases, and 11 bases separated the two germline ends. Germline values: CDR1 SGHTA, CDR2 FQGTGA. The CDR3 here is CASSAAKGPLHF. The CDR3, as DNA: TGTGCCAGCAGCGCCGCAAAAGGACCCCTCCACTTT.

V usage is TRBV4-3 and J usage is TRBJ2-7, with 13 nucleotides matching TRBD2. After removal of 8 bases from V and 3 bases from J, the junction contained 7 bases not matched to a gene. CDR1 is LGHNA, CDR2 YSLEER, per germline. The CDR3 sequence is 15 residues long. For the CDR3, the DNA is TGCGCCAGCTGCTCCGGACTAGCGGGAGTCTACGAGCAGTACTTC. Translated: CASCSGLAGVYEQYF.